Listed here are 17 T cell receptor beta chains from one sample, sequenced in a study of cytomegalovirus exposure and HLA in healthy donors. PCR amplification relied on 60 Vbeta primers (plus 13 Jbeta primers). Repertoires were generated with immunoSEQ multiplex PCR, while TCRdb's copy carries only in-frame clones and drops some. The repertoire holds 100,000 or so clones, with 60% to 85% as singletons. The sequenced sample was PBMCs. These TCRs come from a male donor in good health and CMV-seronegative.

The chain links TRBV7-2 to TRBJ2-2, with D perhaps matching TRBD2 (6 bases). Germline V CDR1 and CDR2: SGHTA, FQGNSA. The germline V and J ends were trimmed by 6 bases and 2 bases, with 13 bases remaining between them. The CDR3 consists of 15 residues. CDR3 in amino acids: CASRVPGLNTGELFF. CDR3 nucleotide sequence: TGTGCCAGCAGGGTTCCGGGACTTAACACCGGGGAGCTGTTTTTT. Together with reference TRBV7-2 and TRBJ2-2, the CDR3 gives the full variable domain: GAGVSQSPSNKVTEKGKDVELRCDPISGHTALYWYRQSLGQGLEFLIYFQGNSAPDKSGLPSDRFSAERTGGSVSTLTIQRTQQEDSAVYLCASRVPGLNTGELFFGEGSRLTVL.

This chain connects TRBV7-2 to TRBJ2-1; 12 nucleotides line up with TRBD1. The CDR3 length is 15 residues. J gave up 8 bases and V 3 bases, and 5 bases lay outside the gene matches. CDR1 SGHTA and CDR2 FQGNSA come from the germline V gene. The CDR3 DNA sequence: TGTGCCAGCAGCTTCTCGGGACAGGGGGCCTATGAGCAGTTCTTC. It encodes CASSFSGQGAYEQFF.

This CDR3 reads CASSQGGLAVTDTQYF. The CDR3 region has the DNA TGTGCCAGCAGCCAAGGGGGACTAGCGGTCACAGATACGCAGTATTTT. This rearrangement joins TRBV4-2 to TRBJ2-3; 11 bases are shared with TRBD2. CDR3 length: 16 residues. CDR1 LGHNA and CDR2 YNFKEQ come from the germline V gene. V dropped 1 base and J dropped 2; count of bases not matched to a gene: 2.

V is TRBV6-6 and J is TRBJ1-2; D is unclear. This CDR3 is built from 14 residues. Trimming left V 7 bases short and J 4 bases short, with 16 bases between. Germline values: CDR1 MNHNY, CDR2 SVGAGI (reference sequence). CDR3 loop: CASTKDAEGYGYTF. CDR3 DNA sequence: TGTGCCAGCACGAAGGACGCCGAGGGCTATGGCTACACCTTC.

This chain connects TRBV7-2 to TRBJ1-5, with D hard to call. Germline V gene data show CDR1 as SGHTA and CDR2 as FQGNSA. The CDR3 contains 17 residues. The germline V and J ends were trimmed by 1 base and 1 base, with 14 bases remaining between them. CDR3 sequence reads: CASSLGGGQFSNQPQHF. DNA of the CDR3: TGTGCCAGCAGCTTAGGGGGAGGGCAGTTCAGCAATCAGCCCCAGCATTTT.

This clone is a singleton in its sample. The genes are TRBV7-2 and TRBJ2-3; 12 bases are a match to TRBD1. Germline V gives CDR1 SGHTA, CDR2 FQGNSA. CDR3 length: 16 amino acids. The J segment lost 4 bases and the V segment lost 3 bases, leaving 5 bases of the junction unmatched. In DNA form, the CDR3 reads TGTGCCAGCAGCTTCACCGGGACAGGGGGCGCAGATACGCAGTATTTT. Its translation: CASSFTGTGGADTQYF.

This clone was picked up a small number of times. The V call is TRBV4-1, the J call TRBJ2-4; D may be TRBD1 (6 bases). Germline CDR1 and CDR2: MGHRA and YSYEKL. The CDR3 has 16 residues. V dropped 10 bases and J dropped 3 bases, with 22 bases sitting between them. The CDR3 DNA follows: TGCGCCACCCAAATTGTACCAGGGGTTGACAAAAACATTCAGTACTTC. Its protein product is CATQIVPGVDKNIQYF.

This clone was counted a few times. The chain has TRBV10-3 and TRBJ2-2; 11 bases are shared with TRBD2. This CDR3 spans 13 amino acids. In germline, CDR1 is ENHRY, CDR2 SYGVKD. Here the CDR3 reads CVTSGRVTGELFF. The CDR3 DNA reads as TGTGTCACTAGCGGGAGAGTTACCGGGGAGCTGTTTTTT.

This clone was seen once. The rearrangement joins TRBV7-9 to TRBJ2-7; 12 bases line up with TRBD2. Germline V gene lookup returns CDR1 SEHNR and CDR2 FQNEAQ (reference sequence). The V gene end was trimmed by 2 bases and the J gene end by 2 bases; junction bases not matched to a gene: 1. The CDR3 has 15 amino acids. The CDR3 spells CASSLLAGGAYEQYF. The CDR3 nucleotides are TGTGCCAGCAGCTTACTAGCGGGAGGGGCCTACGAGCAGTACTTC.

The CDR3 DNA reads TGCGCCAGCAGCTTGGCCTTAAACAATGAGCAGTTCTTC. Translation: CASSLALNNEQFF. The rearrangement joins TRBV5-1 to TRBJ2-1; D call uncertain. The CDR3 spans 13 residues. Looked up from germline, CDR1 is SGHRS and CDR2 is YFSETQ. Deletions cut 0 bases from V and 5 bases from J, with 6 bases between.

The chain uses TRBV7-8 and TRBJ2-7; perhaps TRBD2 as D (6 bases). CDR1 is SGHVS and CDR2 is FQNEAQ in the germline V gene. Between the trimmed V and J ends, which lost 4 bases and 1 base, there was a span of 11 bases. The CDR3 spans 14 residues. The CDR3 DNA is TGTGCCAGCAGCTCCCAGGAGGGTTCCTACGAGCAGTACTTC. It translates to CASSSQEGSYEQYF. Drawing the rest from reference TRBV7-8 and TRBJ2-7, the complete variable domain is GAGVSQSPRYKVAKRGQDVALRCDPISGHVSLFWYQQALGQGPEFLTYFQNEAQLDKSGLPSDRFFAERPEGSVSTLKIQRTQQEDSAVYLCASSSQEGSYEQYFGPGTRLTVT.

As regards this clone: One junction end disagrees with the germline gene, perhaps due to a read error. This sequence joins TRBV7-9 and TRBJ1-5, with 7 nucleotides matching TRBD1. The length of the CDR3 is 12 residues. The germline V gene encodes CDR1 SEHNR and CDR2 FQNEAQ (reference sequence). CDR3 sequence: CSSSQLGGTQHF. The CDR3 DNA sequence: TGTTCCAGCAGCCAACTAGGGGGCACCCAGCATTTT.

The chain employs TRBV30 and TRBJ1-2; D is possibly TRBD1 (5 bases). This CDR3 has 14 amino acids. Germline V lookup: CDR1 GTSNPN, CDR2 SVGIG (reference sequence). The ends were cut back, 7 bases at V and 8 bases at J, with 23 bases in the middle. DNA of the CDR3: TGTGCCTCCCCCTCGCCGCGGGGGGGTAGGGGCTACACCTTC. This gives the protein CASPSPRGGRGYTF.

The rearrangement joins TRBV2 to TRBJ2-4, with 10 bases lining up with TRBD1. After removal of 2 bases from V and 6 bases from J, the junction contained 10 bases not matched to a gene. The CDR3 covers 17 residues. Germline V lookup: CDR1 SNHLY, CDR2 FYNNEI. This chain's CDR3 is CASSESPSDRGRNIQYF. The CDR3 DNA reads TGTGCCAGCAGTGAATCCCCCTCAGACAGGGGGCGAAACATTCAGTACTTC.

This rearrangement joins TRBV6-1 to TRBJ2-4; 7 positions agree with TRBD2. The J segment lost 4 bases and the V segment lost 1 base, leaving 7 bases of the junction unmatched. In germline, CDR1 is MNHNS, CDR2 SASEGT. The CDR3 consists of 16 residues. CDR3 amino acids: CASSEGGRREKNIQYF. DNA for the CDR3: TGTGCCAGCAGTGAAGGGGGTAGGCGGGAGAAAAACATTCAGTACTTC.

This chain's CDR3 is CASSVSLSVYNEQFF. DNA for the CDR3: TGTGCCAGCAGTGTTAGCCTATCTGTCTACAATGAGCAGTTCTTC. The chain carries TRBV2 and TRBJ2-1; unclear D gene. The CDR3 consists of 15 residues. Trimming removed 4 bases from V and 3 bases from J, with 13 bases in between. The germline CDR1 and CDR2 sequences are SNHLY and FYNNEI.

The V call is TRBV4-3, the J call TRBJ2-2; D may be TRBD2 (5 bases). V was shortened by 0 bases and J by 4 bases, with 12 bases between the two germline ends. The CDR3 runs 16 residues. From germline, CDR1 is LGHNA and CDR2 YSLEER. The CDR3 DNA reads as TGCGCCAGCAGCCAAGAGGGCCCTCGGGGCACCGGGGAGCTGTTTTTT. Its protein product is CASSQEGPRGTGELFF.